The rows below give T cell receptor beta chains drawn from one sample of a study of spatial heterogeneity in lung cancer. Each CDR3 protein is one row after TCRdb ran MiXCR on the 5' RACE reads. Among about 82,000 distinct CDR3 sequences listed, around 12% were seen once. The material was PBMCs, obtained at surgery. The receptors here all came from a male donor with early-stage non-small cell lung cancer. The CDR3 runs from the conserved cysteine through the conserved F or W. A D gene is named only where the DNA matches it firmly. Size is omitted from some rows. Given values are once, few, many or a class for expanded clones.

V gene	clone size	J gene	D gene	CDR3 protein	CDR3 DNA
TRBV24-1	.	TRBJ2-4	.	CATSGAHENIQYF	TGTGCCACCAGTGGCGCGCACGAAAACATTCAGTACTTC
TRBV5-6	.	TRBJ2-3	TRBD2	CASSPLTSGGEVRTDTQYF	TGTGCCAGCAGCCCGCTGACTAGCGGGGGGGAGGTGCGCACAGATACGCAGTATTTT
TRBV12-3/TRBV12-4	many	TRBJ2-1	.	CASSFLPGNNEQFF	TGTGCCAGCAGTTTTCTCCCGGGAAACAATGAGCAGTTCTTC
TRBV12-3/TRBV12-4	.	TRBJ2-1	TRBD1	CASSKTGTVDEQFF	TGTGCCAGCAGTAAGACCGGGACAGTAGATGAGCAGTTCTTC
TRBV29-1	few	TRBJ1-4	.	CSVEDRGDRNEKLFF	TGCAGCGTTGAAGATCGGGGGGATCGGAATGAAAAACTGTTTTTT
TRBV29-1	.	TRBJ2-1	.	CSVNPGRREAYNEQFF	TGCAGCGTCAACCCGGGGAGGCGGGAAGCCTACAATGAGCAGTTCTTC
TRBV2	.	TRBJ1-6	.	CASSERRQGNSPLHF	TGTGCCAGCAGTGAAAGGCGGCAGGGAAATTCACCCCTCCACTTT
TRBV4-2	many	TRBJ1-1	.	CASSQDRYGTEAFF	TGTGCCAGCAGCCAAGATCGGTACGGGACTGAAGCTTTCTTT
TRBV7-2	.	TRBJ1-1	.	CASRGPGHTEAFF	TGTGCCAGCAGAGGTCCAGGGCATACTGAAGCTTTCTTT
TRBV7-2	many	TRBJ2-3	TRBD2	CASSRAAGSTDTQYF	TGTGCCAGCAGCCGAGCAGCGGGGAGTACAGATACGCAGTATTTT
TRBV7-9	.	TRBJ2-1	.	CASRTPWAEDEQFF	TGTGCCAGCAGAACCCCGTGGGCTGAGGATGAGCAGTTCTTC
TRBV5-4	.	TRBJ2-1	TRBD2	CASSSELAHNEQFF	TGTGCCAGCAGCTCTGAACTAGCGCACAATGAGCAGTTCTTC
TRBV11-2	.	TRBJ1-2	.	CASSRTGIYGYTF	TGTGCCAGCAGCCGTACAGGGATCTATGGCTACACCTTC
TRBV29-1	few	TRBJ2-6	TRBD1	CSATVRDRGSSGANVLTF	TGCAGCGCTACAGTCCGGGACAGGGGAAGCTCTGGGGCCAACGTCCTGACTTTC
TRBV7-8	few	TRBJ2-3	TRBD2	CASSDLLAGGTTDTQYF	TGTGCCAGCAGCGACCTCCTAGCGGGGGGTACCACAGATACGCAGTATTTT
TRBV5-6	few	TRBJ2-7	TRBD1	CASTFGTEPYEQYF	TGTGCCAGCACCTTTGGGACAGAGCCTTACGAGCAGTACTTC
TRBV29-1	.	TRBJ2-5	.	CSVEDTRREETQYF	TGCAGCGTTGAAGATACAAGAAGGGAAGAGACCCAGTACTTC
TRBV20-1	.	TRBJ1-1	.	CSAAFQGPSEAFF	TGCAGTGCTGCCTTTCAGGGGCCCTCTGAAGCTTTCTTT
TRBV7-9	many	TRBJ1-1	.	CASTSGSGDTEAFF	TGTGCCAGCACCTCCGGGAGTGGGGACACTGAAGCTTTCTTT
TRBV5-6	few	TRBJ2-3	.	CASSFSGEVDTQYF	TGTGCCAGCAGCTTCTCAGGGGAAGTAGATACGCAGTATTTT
TRBV7-2	few	TRBJ1-1	.	CASSRGNTEAFF	TGTGCCAGCAGCAGAGGCAACACTGAAGCTTTCTTT
TRBV11-2	many	TRBJ2-3	.	CASSSDRHDTQYF	TGTGCCAGCAGCTCGGACCGTCACGATACGCAGTATTTT
TRBV2	.	TRBJ1-5	.	CASSEGRPNQPQHF	TGTGCCAGCAGTGAGGGCCGTCCTAATCAGCCCCAGCATTTT
TRBV5-5	few	TRBJ1-5	.	CAYSQGPNQPQHF	TGTGCTTATTCGCAGGGGCCTAATCAGCCCCAGCATTTT
TRBV12-3/TRBV12-4	few	TRBJ1-3	.	CASRPLVISHAGNTIYF	TGTGCCAGCAGGCCTTTAGTCATCAGCCACGCTGGAAACACCATATATTTT
TRBV9	few	TRBJ1-5	TRBD1	CASSQDRAGQPQHF	TGTGCCAGCAGCCAGGACAGGGCGGGACAGCCCCAGCATTTT
TRBV6-2/TRBV6-3	few	TRBJ2-2	.	CASSFLGTGELFF	TGTGCCAGCAGCTTCCTTGGCACCGGGGAGCTGTTTTTT
TRBV6-1	.	TRBJ2-3	.	CASTRIAATDTQYF	TGTGCCAGTACACGGATAGCAGCCACAGATACGCAGTATTTT
TRBV10-3	.	TRBJ2-1	.	CAISGLTRGNEQFF	TGTGCCATCAGTGGTCTTACTAGAGGCAATGAGCAGTTCTTC
TRBV30	.	TRBJ1-5	.	CAWRKKGNNQPQHF	TGTGCCTGGCGTAAGAAGGGAAACAATCAGCCCCAGCATTTT
TRBV7-3	few	TRBJ2-1	.	CASSLSAYNEQFF	TGTGCCAGCAGCTTATCGGCCTACAATGAGCAGTTCTTC
TRBV29-1	few	TRBJ1-1	.	CSGGGPGAEAFF	TGCAGCGGGGGTGGTCCTGGGGCTGAAGCTTTCTTT
TRBV15	.	TRBJ1-6	.	CATSSATGPPNSPLHF	TGTGCCACCAGCAGTGCTACAGGTCCACCTAATTCACCCCTCCACTTT
TRBV20-1	.	TRBJ1-1	TRBD1	CSATPTTGGTEAFF	TGCAGTGCTACACCGACGACAGGGGGCACTGAAGCTTTCTTT
TRBV7-8	many	TRBJ1-1	.	CASSLERRVSGNEAFF	TGTGCCAGCAGCTTAGAACGAAGGGTATCAGGGAACGAAGCTTTCTTT
TRBV5-1	many	TRBJ1-1	TRBD1	CASSLDGTGVLNTEAFF	TGCGCCAGCAGCTTGGACGGGACAGGGGTTTTGAACACTGAAGCTTTCTTT
TRBV3-1	few	TRBJ1-2	.	CASSQDTGRYGYTF	TGTGCCAGCAGCCAAGATACAGGACGCTATGGCTACACCTTC
TRBV6-5	few	TRBJ1-1	.	CASSYRGEAFF	TGTGCCAGCAGTTATCGGGGGGAAGCTTTCTTT
TRBV6-2/TRBV6-3	many	TRBJ1-2	.	CAITPRRDSGGYTF	TGTGCCATCACCCCCCGTCGGGATTCGGGTGGCTACACCTTC
TRBV12-3/TRBV12-4	few	TRBJ2-7	TRBD2	CASSSSGSFHEQYF	TGTGCCAGCAGTTCTAGCGGGAGCTTCCACGAGCAGTACTTC
TRBV12-5	large	TRBJ2-3	TRBD2	CASGSSGGVRPSTDTQYF	TGTGCTAGTGGTTCGTCGGGAGGTGTGAGGCCTAGCACAGATACGCAGTATTTT
TRBV20-1	few	TRBJ1-1	.	CSATKTGNMNTEAFF	TGCAGTGCTACAAAAACAGGGAACATGAACACTGAAGCTTTCTTT